The 6 T cell receptor beta chains reported below all come from one sample, sequenced in a study of persistence of HIV-infected CD4 T cells. The stimulus was an HIV-1 Gag 15-mer peptide pool, approximately 0.93 ug/peptide/mL. Sorting of responding CD4+ T cells relied on upregulated CD40 ligand together with CD69. Sequencing used immunoSEQ version 4 in survey mode. Method: immunoSEQ multiplex PCR; TCRdb's copy keeps in-frame clones and lacks some. The repertoire holds tens of thousands of clones, with approximately 66% as singletons. Antigens of these TCRs are unknown. Sequenced material: CD4+ T cells sorted from PBMCs after roughly 18-hour stimulation, taken from a patient who received antiretroviral therapy. These receptors all come from an adult man with HIV who was CMV-seropositive.

A few counts support this clone. The V and J genes are TRBV25-1 and TRBJ2-2; D gene unclear. This CDR3 contains 14 residues. Looked up from germline, CDR1 is MGHDK and CDR2 is SYGVNS. V lost 4 bases to trimming and J lost 5 bases, with 11 bases between them. The DNA for the CDR3 is TGTGCCAGCAGTGTCGATCGTCAAACCGGGGAGCTGTTTTTT. It encodes CASSVDRQTGELFF.

The chain couples TRBV9 to TRBJ1-1; the D is unclear. V lost 4 bases and J lost 3, with 10 bases in between. CDR1 SGDLS and CDR2 YYNGEE come from the germline V gene. The CDR3 loop spans 13 amino acids. CDR3 in amino acids: CASSTAPDTEAFF. The CDR3 DNA reads as TGTGCCAGCAGCACGGCTCCGGACACTGAAGCTTTCTTT.

The chain employs TRBV28 and TRBJ2-5; tentatively, D is TRBD1 (7 bases). CDR1 MDHEN and CDR2 SYDVKM come from the germline V gene. This CDR3 spans 15 amino acids. V was cut by 2 bases and J by 5 bases, with 15 bases left in between. The CDR3 region is CASSLGGGGLETQYF. In nucleotides, the CDR3 is TGTGCCAGCAGTTTAGGAGGAGGGGGCCTGGAGACCCAGTACTTC.

This chain uses TRBV2 with TRBJ2-2, with a tentative D call TRBD1 (6 bases). The V gene's germline CDR1 is SNHLY and CDR2 FYNNEI. V lost 0 bases, J lost 9 bases, and 14 bases lay in between. The CDR3 is 15 amino acids. This CDR3 is CASSEAQGRVRELFF. Here the CDR3 DNA reads TGTGCCAGCAGTGAAGCGCAGGGGCGGGTCCGGGAGCTGTTTTTT.

In its sample, this clone was seen a few times. J is TRBJ2-3 and V is TRBV6-6, with D possibly TRBD2 on 7 matching bases. Germline V gene sequence: CDR1 MNHNY, CDR2 SVGAGI (reference sequence). The CDR3 totals 15 residues. V was trimmed by 6 bases and J by 5 bases, leaving 18 bases between them. CDR3 residues: CASSPRGGEVDTQYF. As DNA, the CDR3 is TGTGCCAGCAGCCCCCGAGGGGGGGAGGTAGATACGCAGTATTTT.

The rearrangement links TRBV5-6 to TRBJ1-1; 7 bases map to TRBD1. The V and J ends lost 4 bases and 10 bases, in that order; junction bases with no gene match: 7. Germline V gives CDR1 SGHDT, CDR2 YYEEEE. The CDR3 sequence is 12 residues long. The CDR3 DNA reads TGTGCCAGCAGCATTAGACAGGGTAGAGCTTTCTTT. As protein: CASSIRQGRAFF.